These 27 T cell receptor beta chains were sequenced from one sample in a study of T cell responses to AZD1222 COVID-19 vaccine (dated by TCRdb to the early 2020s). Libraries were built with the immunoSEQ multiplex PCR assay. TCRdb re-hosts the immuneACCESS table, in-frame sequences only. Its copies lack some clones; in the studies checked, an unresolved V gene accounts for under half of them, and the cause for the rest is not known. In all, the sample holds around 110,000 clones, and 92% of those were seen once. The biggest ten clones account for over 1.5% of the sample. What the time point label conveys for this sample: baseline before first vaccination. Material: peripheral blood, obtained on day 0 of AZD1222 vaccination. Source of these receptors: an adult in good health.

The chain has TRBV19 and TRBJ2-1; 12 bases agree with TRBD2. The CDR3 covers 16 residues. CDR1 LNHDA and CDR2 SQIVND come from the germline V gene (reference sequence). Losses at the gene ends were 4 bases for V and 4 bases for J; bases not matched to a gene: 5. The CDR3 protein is CASSTWTSGEYNEQFF. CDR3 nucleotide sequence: TGTGCCAGTAGTACCTGGACTAGCGGGGAGTACAATGAGCAGTTCTTC.

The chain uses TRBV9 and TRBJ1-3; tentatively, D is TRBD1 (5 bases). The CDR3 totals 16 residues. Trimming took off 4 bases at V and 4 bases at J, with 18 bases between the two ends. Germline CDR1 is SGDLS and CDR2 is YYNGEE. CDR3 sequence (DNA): TGTGCCAGCAGCCTGGACCATGGGACGGCCGGAAACACCATATATTTT. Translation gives CASSLDHGTAGNTIYF.

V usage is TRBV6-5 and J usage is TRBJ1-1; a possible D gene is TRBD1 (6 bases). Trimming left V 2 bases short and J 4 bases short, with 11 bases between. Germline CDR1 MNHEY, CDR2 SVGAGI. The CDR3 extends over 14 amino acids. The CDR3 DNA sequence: TGTGCCAGCAGTTACCCAGGGGAAGGCACTGAAGCTTTCTTT. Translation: CASSYPGEGTEAFF.

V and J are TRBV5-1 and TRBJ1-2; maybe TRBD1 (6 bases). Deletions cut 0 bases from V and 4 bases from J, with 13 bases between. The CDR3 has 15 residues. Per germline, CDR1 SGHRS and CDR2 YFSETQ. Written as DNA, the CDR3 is TGCGCCAGCAGCTTGGGACTAGGGGGTATCTATGGCTACACCTTC. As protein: CASSLGLGGIYGYTF.

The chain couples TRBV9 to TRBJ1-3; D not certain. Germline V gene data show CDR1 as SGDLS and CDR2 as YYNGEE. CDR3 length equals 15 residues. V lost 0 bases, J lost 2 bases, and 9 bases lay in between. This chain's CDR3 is CASSVEMGPGNTIYF. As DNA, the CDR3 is TGTGCCAGCAGCGTAGAAATGGGTCCTGGAAACACCATATATTTT. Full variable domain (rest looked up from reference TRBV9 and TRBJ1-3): DSGVTQTPKHLITATGQRVTLRCSPRSGDLSVYWYQQSLDQGLQFLIQYYNGEERAKGNILERFSAQQFPDLHSELNLSSLELGDSALYFCASSVEMGPGNTIYFGEGSWLTVV.

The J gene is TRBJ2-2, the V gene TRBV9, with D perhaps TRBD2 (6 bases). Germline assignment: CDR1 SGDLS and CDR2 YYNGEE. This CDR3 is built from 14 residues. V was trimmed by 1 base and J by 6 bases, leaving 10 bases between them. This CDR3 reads CASSVNSGPGELFF. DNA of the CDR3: TGTGCCAGCAGCGTAAATAGCGGACCCGGGGAGCTGTTTTTT.

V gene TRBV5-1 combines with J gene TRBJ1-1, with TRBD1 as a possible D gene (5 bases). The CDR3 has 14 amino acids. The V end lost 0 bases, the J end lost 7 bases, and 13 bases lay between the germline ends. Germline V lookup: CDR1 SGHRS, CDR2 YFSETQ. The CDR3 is CASSLVRGVDEAFF. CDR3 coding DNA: TGCGCCAGCAGCTTGGTAAGGGGAGTGGATGAAGCTTTCTTT.

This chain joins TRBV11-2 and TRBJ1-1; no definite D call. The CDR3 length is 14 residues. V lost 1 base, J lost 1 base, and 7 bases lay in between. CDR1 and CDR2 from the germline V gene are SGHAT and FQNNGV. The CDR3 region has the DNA TGTGCCAGCAGCTTAGCCGGAACGAACACTGAAGCTTTCTTT. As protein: CASSLAGTNTEAFF.

The CDR3, as DNA: TGTGCCAGTAACGGGGACATCCTTCGCGGGTATGGCTACACCTTC. Translated: CASNGDILRGYGYTF. The chain carries TRBV19 and TRBJ1-2; maybe TRBD1 (6 bases). This CDR3 has 15 amino acids. V gave up 7 bases and J gave up 5 bases, with 20 bases separating them. Germline-derived CDR1 and CDR2 are LNHDA and SQIVND (reference sequence).

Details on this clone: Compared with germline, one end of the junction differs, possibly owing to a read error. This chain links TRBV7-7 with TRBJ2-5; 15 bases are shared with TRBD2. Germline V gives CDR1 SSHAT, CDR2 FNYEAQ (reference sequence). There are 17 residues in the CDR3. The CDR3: CASSVGTSGGHQETQYF. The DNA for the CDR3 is TGTGCTAGCAGCGTGGGGACTAGCGGGGGGCACCAAGAGACCCAGTACTTC.

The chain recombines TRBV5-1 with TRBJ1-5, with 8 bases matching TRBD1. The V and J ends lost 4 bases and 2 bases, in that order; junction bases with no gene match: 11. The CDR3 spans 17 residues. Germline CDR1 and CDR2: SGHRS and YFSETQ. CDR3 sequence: CASSREPQGAGNQPQHF. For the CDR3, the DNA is TGCGCCAGCAGCCGAGAGCCCCAGGGGGCGGGCAATCAGCCCCAGCATTTT.

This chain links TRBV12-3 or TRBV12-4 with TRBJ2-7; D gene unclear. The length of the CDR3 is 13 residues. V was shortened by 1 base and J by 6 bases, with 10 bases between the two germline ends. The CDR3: CASSLVGVLEQYF. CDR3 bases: TGTGCCAGCAGTTTAGTTGGGGTGCTCGAGCAGTACTTC.

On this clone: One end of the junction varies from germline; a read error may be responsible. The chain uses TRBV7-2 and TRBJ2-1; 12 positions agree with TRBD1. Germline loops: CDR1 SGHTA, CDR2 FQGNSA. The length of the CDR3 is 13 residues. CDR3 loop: CASSLGWDRGPVF. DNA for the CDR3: TGTGCCAGCAGCTTAGGATGGGACAGGGGGCCGGTCTTC. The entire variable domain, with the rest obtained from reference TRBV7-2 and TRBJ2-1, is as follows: GAGVSQSPSNKVTEKGKDVELRCDPISGHTALYWYRQSLGQGLEFLIYFQGNSAPDKSGLPSDRFSAERTGGSVSTLTIQRTQQEDSAVYLCASSLGWDRGPVFGPGTRLTVL.

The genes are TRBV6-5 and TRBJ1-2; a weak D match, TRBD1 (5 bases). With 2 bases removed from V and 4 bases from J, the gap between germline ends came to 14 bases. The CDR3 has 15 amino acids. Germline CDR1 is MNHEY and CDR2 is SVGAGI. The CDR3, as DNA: TGTGCCAGCAGTTACCGGATAGGGGTCGGCTATGGCTACACCTTC. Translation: CASSYRIGVGYGYTF.

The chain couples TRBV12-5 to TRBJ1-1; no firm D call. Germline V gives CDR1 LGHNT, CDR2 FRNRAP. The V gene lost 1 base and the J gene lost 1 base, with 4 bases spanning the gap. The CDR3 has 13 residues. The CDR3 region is CASGLARNTEAFF. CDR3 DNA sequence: TGTGCTAGTGGTTTGGCCAGGAACACTGAAGCTTTCTTT.

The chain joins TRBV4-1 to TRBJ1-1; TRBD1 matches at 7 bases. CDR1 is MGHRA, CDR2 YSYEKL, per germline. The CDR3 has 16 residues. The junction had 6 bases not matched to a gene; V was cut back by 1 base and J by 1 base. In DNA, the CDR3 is TGCGCCAGCAGCCAAGGCAGGGGGTCCCAGAACACTGAAGCTTTCTTT. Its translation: CASSQGRGSQNTEAFF.

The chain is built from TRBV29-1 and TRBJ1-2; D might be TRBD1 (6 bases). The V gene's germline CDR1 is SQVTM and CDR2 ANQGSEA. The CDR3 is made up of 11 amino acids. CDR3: CRGGGGGGYTF. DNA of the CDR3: TGCCGCGGGGGGGGCGGCGGTGGCTACACCTTC.

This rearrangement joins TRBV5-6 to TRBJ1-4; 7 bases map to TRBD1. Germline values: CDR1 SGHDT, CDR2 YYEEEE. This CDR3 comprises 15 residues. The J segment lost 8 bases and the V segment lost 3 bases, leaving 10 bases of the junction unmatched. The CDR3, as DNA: TGTGCCAGCAGCTCTAACAGGGGAGTGGAGGAAAAACTGTTTTTT. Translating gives CASSSNRGVEEKLFF.

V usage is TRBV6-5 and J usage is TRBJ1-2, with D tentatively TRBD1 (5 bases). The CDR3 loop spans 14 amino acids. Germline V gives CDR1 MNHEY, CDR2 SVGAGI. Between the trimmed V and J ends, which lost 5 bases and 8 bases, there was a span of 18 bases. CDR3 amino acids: CASSHQGGAQGYTF. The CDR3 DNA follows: TGTGCCAGCAGTCACCAGGGCGGGGCGCAGGGCTACACCTTC.

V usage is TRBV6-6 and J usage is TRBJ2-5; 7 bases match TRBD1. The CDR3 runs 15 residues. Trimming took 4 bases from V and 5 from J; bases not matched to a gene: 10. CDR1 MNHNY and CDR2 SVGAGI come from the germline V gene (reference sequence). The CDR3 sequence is CASSLQGLRMETQYF. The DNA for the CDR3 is TGTGCCAGCAGTTTACAGGGGTTAAGAATGGAGACCCAGTACTTC.

The CDR3 sequence is CASSEPGQENNEQFF. In DNA, the CDR3 is TGTGCCAGCAGCGAACCGGGACAGGAAAACAATGAGCAGTTCTTC. The V and J genes are TRBV21-1 and TRBJ2-1; the table names TRBD1, a call not compared with the DNA. TRBV21-1 is a known pseudogene. The CDR3 has 15 residues.

For the CDR3, the DNA is TGTGCCAGCAGCCGGGGAAGGGCGAACACCGGGGAGCTGTTTTTT. This codes for CASSRGRANTGELFF. The chain links TRBV5-5 to TRBJ2-2; tentatively, D is TRBD2 (5 bases). The CDR3 length is 15 residues. Trimming removed 4 bases at V and 0 bases at J, with 10 bases between. Per germline, CDR1 SGHKS and CDR2 YYEKEE (reference sequence). The whole variable domain, filled in from reference TRBV5-5 and TRBJ2-2, reads DAGVTQSPTHLIKTRGQQVTLRCSPISGHKSVSWYQQVLGQGPQFIFQYYEKEERGRGNFPDRFSARQFPNYSSELNVNALLLGDSALYLCASSRGRANTGELFFGEGSRLTVL.

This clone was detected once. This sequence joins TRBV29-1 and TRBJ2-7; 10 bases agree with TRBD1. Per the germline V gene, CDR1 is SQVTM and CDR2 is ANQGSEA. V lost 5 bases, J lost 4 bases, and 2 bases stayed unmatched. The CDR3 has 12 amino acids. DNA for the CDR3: TGCAGCGTTTCGGACAGGGGGTACGAGCAGTACTTC. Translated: CSVSDRGYEQYF.

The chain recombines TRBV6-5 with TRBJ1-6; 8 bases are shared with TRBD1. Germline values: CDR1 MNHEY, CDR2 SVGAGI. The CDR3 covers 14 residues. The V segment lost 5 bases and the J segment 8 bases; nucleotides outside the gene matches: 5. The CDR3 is CASSRTGGHSPLHF. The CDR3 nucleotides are TGTGCCAGCAGTCGAACAGGGGGGCATTCACCCCTCCACTTT.

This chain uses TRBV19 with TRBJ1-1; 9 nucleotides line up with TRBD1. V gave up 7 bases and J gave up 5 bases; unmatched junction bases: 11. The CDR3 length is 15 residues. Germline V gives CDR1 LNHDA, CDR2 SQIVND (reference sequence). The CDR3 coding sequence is TGTGCCAGTAAATGGGACAGGGCCATGGGGACTGAAGCTTTCTTT. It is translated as CASKWDRAMGTEAFF.

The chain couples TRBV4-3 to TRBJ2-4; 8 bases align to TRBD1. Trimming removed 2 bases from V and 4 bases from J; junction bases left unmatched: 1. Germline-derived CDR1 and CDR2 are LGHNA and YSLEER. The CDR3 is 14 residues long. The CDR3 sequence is CASSQRTGKNIQYF. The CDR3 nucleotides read TGCGCCAGCAGCCAACGGACAGGGAAAAACATTCAGTACTTC.

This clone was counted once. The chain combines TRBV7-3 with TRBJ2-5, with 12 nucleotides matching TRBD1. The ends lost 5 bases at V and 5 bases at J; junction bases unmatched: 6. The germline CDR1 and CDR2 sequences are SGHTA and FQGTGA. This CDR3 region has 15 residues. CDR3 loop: CASSRDRGHGETQYF. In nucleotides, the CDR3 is TGTGCCAGCAGCAGGGACAGGGGGCATGGGGAGACCCAGTACTTC.